Described below is a single T cell receptor beta chain sequence and its context. These data come from a study of cytomegalovirus exposure and HLA in healthy donors. The wider study: The use of the same platform for the 100 to 150 validation repertoires and the roughly 730 first-cohort repertoires was reported by a later analysis.

Germline lookup yields CDR1 LNHDA and CDR2 SQIVND (reference sequence). The CDR3 sequence is 14 residues long. Trimming stripped 2 bases from V and 0 bases from J, with 6 bases between. TCRdb's copy holds only in-frame clones and misses some; the assay was immunoSEQ multiplex PCR. This repertoire shows about 150,000 clones, 86% found once; its top ten account for 2% to 2.5%. The sequenced sample was PBMCs. This chain uses TRBV19 with TRBJ2-3; D is ambiguous. This TCR was sampled from a human donor in good health. CDR3 DNA sequence: TGTGCCAGTAGTATACGAGATAGCACAGATACGCAGTATTTT. Amino acid sequence: CASSIRDSTDTQYF. Based on the CDR3 plus reference TRBV19 and TRBJ2-3, the full variable domain is DGGITQSPKYLFRKEGQNVTLSCEQNLNHDAMYWYRQDPGQGLRLIYYSQIVNDFQKGDIAEGYSVSREKKESFPLTVTSAQKNPTAFYLCASSIRDSTDTQYFGPGTRLTVL.